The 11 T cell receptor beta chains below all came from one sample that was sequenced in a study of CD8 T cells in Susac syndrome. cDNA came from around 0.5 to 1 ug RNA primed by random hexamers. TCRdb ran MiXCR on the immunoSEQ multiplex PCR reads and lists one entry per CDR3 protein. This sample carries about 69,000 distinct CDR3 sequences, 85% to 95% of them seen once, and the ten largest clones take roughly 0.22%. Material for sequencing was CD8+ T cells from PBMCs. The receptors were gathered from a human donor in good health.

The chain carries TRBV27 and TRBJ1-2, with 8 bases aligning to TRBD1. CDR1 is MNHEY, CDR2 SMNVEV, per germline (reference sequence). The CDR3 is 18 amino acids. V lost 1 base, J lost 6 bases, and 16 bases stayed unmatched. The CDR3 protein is CASSLWGSEGRGQDGYTF. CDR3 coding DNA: TGTGCCAGCAGTTTATGGGGTTCAGAAGGCAGGGGGCAGGATGGCTACACCTTC.

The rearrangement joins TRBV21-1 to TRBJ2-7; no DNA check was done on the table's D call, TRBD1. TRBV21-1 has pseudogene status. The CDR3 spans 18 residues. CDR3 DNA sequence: TGTGCCAGCAGCTTAGAGACAGGGAAGGTTCTGCGGACTTACGAGCAGTACGTC. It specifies CASSLETGKVLRTYEQYV.

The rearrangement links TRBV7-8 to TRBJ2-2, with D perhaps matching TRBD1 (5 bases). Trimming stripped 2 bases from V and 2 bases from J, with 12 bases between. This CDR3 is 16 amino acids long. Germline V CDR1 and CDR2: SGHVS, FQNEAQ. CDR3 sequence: CASSLIVGANTGELFF. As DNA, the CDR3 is TGTGCCAGCAGCTTAATCGTAGGGGCCAACACCGGGGAGCTGTTTTTT.

CDR3 sequence (DNA): TGTGCCAGCAGTGATCTCCAGGGACTAGCCAAAAACATTCAGTACTTC. It yields the protein CASSDLQGLAKNIQYF. V usage is TRBV25-1 and J usage is TRBJ2-4; D may be TRBD2 (6 bases). The CDR3 covers 16 residues. V was cut by 3 bases and J by 0 bases, with 12 bases left in between. Germline loops: CDR1 MGHDK, CDR2 SYGVNS.

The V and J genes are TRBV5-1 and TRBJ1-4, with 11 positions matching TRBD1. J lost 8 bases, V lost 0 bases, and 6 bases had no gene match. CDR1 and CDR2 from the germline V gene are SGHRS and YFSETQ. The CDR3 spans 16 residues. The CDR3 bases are TGCGCCAGCAGCTTGGAGGGGACAGGGGGTAACGAAAAACTGTTTTTT. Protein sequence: CASSLEGTGGNEKLFF.

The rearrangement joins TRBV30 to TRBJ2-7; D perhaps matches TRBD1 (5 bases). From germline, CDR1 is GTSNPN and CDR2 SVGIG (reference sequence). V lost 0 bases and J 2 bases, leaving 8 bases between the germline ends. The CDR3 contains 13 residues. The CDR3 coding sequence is TGTGCCTGGAGTGTAGGGGCTACCTACGAGCAGTACTTC. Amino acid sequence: CAWSVGATYEQYF.

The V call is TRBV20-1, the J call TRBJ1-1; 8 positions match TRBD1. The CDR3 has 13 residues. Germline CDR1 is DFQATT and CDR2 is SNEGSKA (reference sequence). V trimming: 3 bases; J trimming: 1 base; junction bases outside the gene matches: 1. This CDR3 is CSARGTGNTEAFF. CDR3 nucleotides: TGCAGTGCTAGGGGGACAGGGAACACTGAAGCTTTCTTT.

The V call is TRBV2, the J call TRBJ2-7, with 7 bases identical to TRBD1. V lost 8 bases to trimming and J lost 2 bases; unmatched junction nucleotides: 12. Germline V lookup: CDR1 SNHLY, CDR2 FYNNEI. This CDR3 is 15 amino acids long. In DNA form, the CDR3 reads TGTGCCAGCGGTGGGGAGCGACAGGGACCCTACGAGCAGTACTTC. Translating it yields CASGGERQGPYEQYF.

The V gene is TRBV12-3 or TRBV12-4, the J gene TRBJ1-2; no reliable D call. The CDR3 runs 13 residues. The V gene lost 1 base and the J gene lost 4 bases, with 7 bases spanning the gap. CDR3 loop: CASSLDGLYGYTF. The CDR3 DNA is TGTGCCAGCAGTTTAGACGGACTCTATGGCTACACCTTC.

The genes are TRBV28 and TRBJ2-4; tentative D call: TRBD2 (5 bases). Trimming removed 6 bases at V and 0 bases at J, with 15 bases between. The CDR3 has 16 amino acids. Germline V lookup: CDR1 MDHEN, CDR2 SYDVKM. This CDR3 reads CASSGGFDVAKNIQYF. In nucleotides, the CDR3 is TGTGCCAGCAGCGGAGGATTTGACGTAGCCAAAAACATTCAGTACTTC.

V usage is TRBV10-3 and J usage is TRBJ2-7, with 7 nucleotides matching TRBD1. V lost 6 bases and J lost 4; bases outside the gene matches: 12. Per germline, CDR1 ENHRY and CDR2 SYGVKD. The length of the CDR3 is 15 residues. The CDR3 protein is CAISAPGQVTYEQYF. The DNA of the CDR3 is TGTGCCATCAGCGCTCCTGGACAGGTTACGTACGAGCAGTACTTC.